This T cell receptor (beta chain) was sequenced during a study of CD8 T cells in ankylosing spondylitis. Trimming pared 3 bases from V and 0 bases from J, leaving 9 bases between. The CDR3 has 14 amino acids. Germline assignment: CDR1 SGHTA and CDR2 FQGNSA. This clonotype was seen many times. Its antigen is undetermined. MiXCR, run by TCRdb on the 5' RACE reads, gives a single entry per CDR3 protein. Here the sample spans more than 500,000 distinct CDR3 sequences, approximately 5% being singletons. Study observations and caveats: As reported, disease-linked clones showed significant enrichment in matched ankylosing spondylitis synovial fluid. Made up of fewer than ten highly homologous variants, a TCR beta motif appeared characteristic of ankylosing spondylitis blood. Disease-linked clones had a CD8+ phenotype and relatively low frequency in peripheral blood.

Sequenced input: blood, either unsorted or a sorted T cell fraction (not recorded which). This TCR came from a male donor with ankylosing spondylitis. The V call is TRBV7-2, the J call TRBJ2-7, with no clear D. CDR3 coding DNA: TGTGCCAGCAGCTTCTGGCGGAACTCCTACGAGCAGTACTTC. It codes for CASSFWRNSYEQYF. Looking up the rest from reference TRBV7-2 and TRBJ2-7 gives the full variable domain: GAGVSQSPSNKVTEKGKDVELRCDPISGHTALYWYRQSLGQGLEFLIYFQGNSAPDKSGLPSDRFSAERTGGSVSTLTIQRTQQEDSAVYLCASSFWRNSYEQYFGPGTRLTVT.